Sequencing of this T cell receptor beta chain was carried out in a study of shared clonotypes between healthy human individuals. Across the whole study: The donor group consisted of two women and a few men, aged 18 to 49.

Germline values: CDR1 MDHEN, CDR2 SYDVKM. CDR3 size: 17 residues. Losses at the gene ends were 7 bases for V and 1 base for J; bases not matched to a gene: 8. CD45RO-negative CD8 cells positively selected for CCR7 made up the naive population, which excluded terminally differentiated effector memory CD45RA+ cells. A deep-level run was used for the assay. Data came from immunoSEQ multiplex PCR; TCRdb stores just in-frame clones and leaves some out. The sample records roughly 1,800,000 clones, about 95% being singletons. Input material: naive CD8+ T cells sorted from blood. The chain links TRBV28 to TRBJ2-2; 11 nucleotides agree with TRBD2. This receptor was obtained from a man between 18 and 29 years old in good health. CDR3 bases: TGTGCCAGCACCGCACTAGCGGGGGACTGGAACACCGGGGAGCTGTTTTTT. It translates to CASTALAGDWNTGELFF.